The clone carrying this TCR beta chain was picked up many times. Antigen unknown. The sample belongs to a study of molecular identifiers for immune sequencing clone quantification. General study results and limits: Spike-in Jurkat TCR RNA from a single cell reportedly registered among about 1 million naive cells.

Per the germline V gene, CDR1 is SQVTM and CDR2 is ANQGSEA. This CDR3 has 12 amino acids. The V end was cut by 8 bases, the J end by 0 bases, with 10 bases between. Bulk libraries came from a prior protocol with listed TCR primers. Via MiXCR, TCRdb re-called the PCR reads, giving one row per CDR3 protein. The table shows more than 450,000 distinct CDR3 sequences, with 20% to 25% occurring only once. Sequencing was carried out using naive CD8+ T cells from blood, with Jurkat cell RNA spiked in. Subset specified: FACS-sorted CD8+CD4-CCR7+CD45RA+ naive T cells. V is TRBV29-1 and J is TRBJ1-1; a weak D match, TRBD1 (6 bases). The TCR comes from a human donor in good health. Some libraries in this study had Jurkat cell RNA spiked in. CDR3 loop: CSTWTVNTEAFF. The CDR3 coding sequence is TGCAGCACTTGGACAGTGAACACTGAAGCTTTCTTT.